These T cell receptor beta chains were read from a single sample in a study of T-cell memory formation after mild COVID-19. TCRdb re-called the 5' RACE reads through MiXCR, storing one row per CDR3 protein. This table has more than 350,000 distinct CDR3 sequences, under 25% appearing once. Sequencing was done on a sample of PBMCs or a T cell subset sorted from them (not recorded which). All receptors come from an adult woman who had mild COVID-19 (a few samples of this study predate the infection). Cell type and time point are not known. Both conserved end residues are part of each CDR3. D genes are given only for firm matches. Size is omitted from some rows. Given values are once, few, many or a class for expanded clones.

>-|TRBV6-5|TRBD1|TRBJ1-6
TGTGCCAGCAGTTTAGCCGCGGGACAGGGATATTCACCCCTCCACTTT
CASSLAAGQGYSPLHF
>-|TRBV7-9|-|TRBJ1-2
TGTGCCAGCAGCCCCCTCGACTGGCGGGATGGCTACACCTTC
CASSPLDWRDGYTF
>-|TRBV2|-|TRBJ2-5
TGTGCCAGCAGTGAAACAGAGACCCAGTACTTC
CASSETETQYF
>-|TRBV12-3/TRBV12-4|-|TRBJ2-5
TGTGCCAGCAGTACCGGACTTAGCGGCGAGACCCAGTACTTC
CASSTGLSGETQYF
>-|TRBV5-5|TRBD2|TRBJ2-1
TGTGCCAGCAGCTTTCGAGCGGGAGTATATGATGAGCAGTTCTTC
CASSFRAGVYDEQFF
>-|TRBV20-1|-|TRBJ1-5
TGCAGTGCTAGAACGGATTATTATAGCAATCAGCCCCAGCATTTT
CSARTDYYSNQPQHF
>many|TRBV7-3|-|TRBJ2-7
TGTGCCAGCAGCCCGCGCCAGGGGCCAGTCTACGAGCAGTACTTC
CASSPRQGPVYEQYF
>-|TRBV19|TRBD2|TRBJ2-1
TGTGCCAGTAGTATAGAGAGGACTAGCGGGATTAATGAGCAGTTCTTC
CASSIERTSGINEQFF
>few|TRBV3-1|-|TRBJ1-4
TGTGCCAGCAGCCAAGACCCTCAGGGGACGAATGCAAAACTGTTTTTT
CASSQDPQGTNAKLFF
>few|TRBV7-9|-|TRBJ1-3
TGTGCCAGCAGCTTAGTGGGGGAGTCTGGAAACACCATATATTTT
CASSLVGESGNTIYF
>-|TRBV5-1|-|TRBJ1-2
TGCGCCAGCAGCTTGGTTCTGGCCCATGAGGGCTACACCTTC
CASSLVLAHEGYTF
>-|TRBV20-1|TRBD2|TRBJ2-3
TGCAGTGCTAGCGTAGCGGGGGAGGGAGATACGCAGTATTTT
CSASVAGEGDTQYF
>-|TRBV24-1|TRBD1|TRBJ2-4
TGTGCCACCAGTGCCGGGACAGGCCCTCTAGCCAAAAACATTCAGTACTTC
CATSAGTGPLAKNIQYF
>few|TRBV7-6|TRBD2|TRBJ2-3
TGTGCCAGCAGCTTATCAACGGGAGGAGGCGATACGCAGTATTTT
CASSLSTGGGDTQYF
>-|TRBV6-4|TRBD2|TRBJ2-2
TGTGCCAGCAGCTCCGGGACTAGCGACACCGGGGAGCTGTTTTTT
CASSSGTSDTGELFF
>-|TRBV2|-|TRBJ2-7
TGTGCCAGCAGGTTTAAGACAGATAACTCCTACGAGCAGTACTTC
CASRFKTDNSYEQYF
>-|TRBV5-1|TRBD1|TRBJ1-1
TGCGCCAGGTACAGGGGGCTGAACACTGAAGCTTTCTTT
CARYRGLNTEAFF
>-|TRBV24-1|-|TRBJ1-1
TGTGCCACCAGTGATTCAGGCCTTGGAGCTGAAGCTTTCTTT
CATSDSGLGAEAFF
>few|TRBV29-1|-|TRBJ2-1
TGCAGCGCCAAAGACAGGCCGAGCTCCTACAATGAGCAGTTCTTC
CSAKDRPSSYNEQFF
>-|TRBV4-1|-|TRBJ1-4
TGCGCCAGCAGCCAAGGCCCCTCAGGTGGTGAAAAACTGTTTTTT
CASSQGPSGGEKLFF
>few|TRBV20-1|TRBD1|TRBJ2-7
TGCAGTGATAAGGGGGCGCAGGCCGTTTACGAGCAGTACTTC
CSDKGAQAVYEQYF
>many|TRBV12-3/TRBV12-4|-|TRBJ2-4
TGTGCCAGCAGTTTAGTCCCCGGGCCCTGGTACTTC
CASSLVPGPWYF
>few|TRBV24-1|-|TRBJ2-3
TGTGCCACCAGTGATACCTGGAGGGGACGCACAGATACGCAGTATTTT
CATSDTWRGRTDTQYF
>few|TRBV5-4|TRBD1|TRBJ1-4
TGTGCCAGCAGCTTGGCCGGGACAGATGAAAAACTGTTTTTT
CASSLAGTDEKLFF
>-|TRBV4-1|-|TRBJ1-5
TGCGCCAGCAGCCAAGATCGGGCGGTGAATCAGCCCCAGCATTTT
CASSQDRAVNQPQHF
>few|TRBV7-9|-|TRBJ2-2
TGTGCCAGCAGCTTATTGTGGGGGGAGCCAGTCCCCGGGGAGCTGTTTTTT
CASSLLWGEPVPGELFF
>-|TRBV29-1|-|TRBJ1-5
TGCAGCGTGACCACCGGGACGGTGAATCAGCCCCAGCATTTT
CSVTTGTVNQPQHF
>few|TRBV2|-|TRBJ2-3
TGTGCCAGCAGACGTGGCGGGACCGGGCCAGATACGCAGTATTTT
CASRRGGTGPDTQYF
>few|TRBV7-9|-|TRBJ1-2
TGTGCCAGCAGCTTAAAGGAGGTGCGGAGTGGTGGCTACACCTTC
CASSLKEVRSGGYTF
>few|TRBV5-4|-|TRBJ2-5
TGTGCCAGCAGCTTGGAGGGGACGAATGAGACCCAGTACTTC
CASSLEGTNETQYF
>-|TRBV7-9|-|TRBJ2-5
TGTGCCAGCAGCCGGGACGCTCTACAAGAGACCCAGTACTTC
CASSRDALQETQYF
>-|TRBV11-2|-|TRBJ1-1
TGTGCCAGCAGTCGGTACCTAGACACTGAAGCTTTCTTT
CASSRYLDTEAFF
>-|TRBV6-2/TRBV6-3|-|TRBJ1-1
TGTGCCACCAGGGATCCGGAGAACACTGAAGCTTTCTTT
CATRDPENTEAFF